The rows below give T cell receptor beta chains drawn from one sample of a study of blood T cells in healthy people across ages. TCRdb re-called the 5' RACE reads with MiXCR, one entry per CDR3 protein. The sample holds approximately 1,700,000 distinct CDR3 sequences, about two fifths seen once. Sequences were obtained from blood. The receptors shown here come from a human donor in good health. Both conserved end residues are part of each CDR3. A D gene is named only where the DNA matches it firmly. Clone size is stated in some rows and not others, as once, few, many or a class when expanded.

CASSQAQETQYF,TGTGCCAGCAGCCAAGCGCAAGAGACCCAGTACTTC,few,TRBJ2-5,TRBV4-2,.
CASSPTGQGSDTQYF,TGTGCCAGCAGCCCTACTGGACAGGGCTCAGATACGCAGTATTTT,.,TRBJ2-3,TRBV6-2/TRBV6-3,TRBD1
CASSLSGAHYEQYF,TGTGCCAGCAGCTTGTCCGGGGCTCACTACGAGCAGTACTTC,.,TRBJ2-7,TRBV7-2,.
CASSREREDEQFF,TGTGCCAGCAGCAGAGAGAGGGAGGATGAGCAGTTCTTC,.,TRBJ2-1,TRBV7-2,.
CASSTAGTGHYEQYF,TGTGCCAGCAGCACCGCCGGGACCGGACACTACGAGCAGTACTTC,few,TRBJ2-7,TRBV7-9,.
CSARGPGTSYGYTF,TGCAGTGCTAGAGGCCCGGGTACCTCCTATGGCTACACCTTC,few,TRBJ1-2,TRBV20-1,.
CAISEVQGAYEQYF,TGTGCCATCAGTGAGGTCCAGGGGGCGTACGAGCAGTACTTC,.,TRBJ2-7,TRBV10-3,TRBD1
CSVEGGSGHHTDTQYF,TGCAGCGTTGAGGGTGGGAGTGGGCACCACACAGATACGCAGTATTTT,few,TRBJ2-3,TRBV29-1,.
CASSLVEGDQETQYF,TGTGCCAGCAGCTTGGTAGAGGGGGACCAAGAGACCCAGTACTTC,.,TRBJ2-5,TRBV27,.
CSAQDPRGNTEAFF,TGCAGTGCTCAGGACCCCAGGGGGAACACTGAAGCTTTCTTT,once,TRBJ1-1,TRBV20-1,.
CATNSGTGITGELFF,TGTGCCACCAACTCCGGGACAGGAATCACCGGGGAGCTGTTTTTT,.,TRBJ2-2,TRBV24-1,TRBD1
CASSYAPDTPYEQYF,TGTGCCAGCAGTTACGCCCCGGACACCCCCTACGAGCAGTACTTC,.,TRBJ2-7,TRBV6-5,.
CASNDFRDKITDTQYF,TGTGCCAGCAACGACTTCCGGGACAAGATCACAGATACGCAGTATTTT,.,TRBJ2-3,TRBV2,.
CASSEARQGAAYGYTF,TGTGCCAGCAGTGAAGCGCGACAGGGGGCAGCGTATGGCTACACCTTC,once,TRBJ1-2,TRBV2,TRBD1
CASSHNPYQEQYF,TGTGCCAGCAGCCATAATCCCTATCAAGAGCAGTACTTC,few,TRBJ2-7,TRBV7-4,.
CASSQGGRAEQFF,TGCGCCAGCAGCCAGGGGGGAAGGGCTGAGCAGTTCTTC,few,TRBJ2-1,TRBV4-3,.
CSARRRNNPYEQYF,TGCAGTGCTAGAAGGCGCAATAACCCCTACGAGCAGTACTTC,few,TRBJ2-7,TRBV20-1,.
CASSWDGNEQFF,TGTGCCAGCAGCTGGGACGGGAATGAGCAGTTCTTC,once,TRBJ2-1,TRBV7-3,.
CASSIDLETGGSDTQYF,TGTGCCAGTAGTATAGATCTTGAGACAGGGGGCTCAGATACGCAGTATTTT,.,TRBJ2-3,TRBV19,TRBD1
CSVVGSRDRGYEQYF,TGCAGCGTTGTTGGCTCCCGGGACAGGGGGTACGAGCAGTACTTC,few,TRBJ2-7,TRBV29-1,TRBD1
CANSLDSGSDTQYF,TGTGCCAACAGCTTGGACTCTGGGTCAGATACGCAGTATTTT,.,TRBJ2-3,TRBV7-3,.
CASSLDTGLREKLFF,TGTGCCAGCAGCTTGGACACAGGGCTGAGAGAAAAACTGTTTTTT,.,TRBJ1-4,TRBV5-5,.
CASSPGVGDGYEQYF,TGTGCCAGCAGCCCAGGGGTCGGGGACGGCTACGAGCAGTACTTC,.,TRBJ2-7,TRBV7-2,.
CASSRGLTSGLTSTDTQYF,TGCGCCAGCAGCCGGGGGCTGACTAGCGGCTTAACTAGCACAGATACGCAGTATTTT,.,TRBJ2-3,TRBV4-3,TRBD2
CASSLDRSNSPLHF,TGTGCCAGCAGCTTAGACAGGAGTAATTCACCCCTCCACTTT,few,TRBJ1-6,TRBV13,.